A single sample gave rise to the 6 T cell receptor beta chains below, sequenced in a study of T-cell reconstitution after alpha-beta-depleted transplantation in children (dated by TCRdb to 2015 to 2016). This specimen's treatment or condition label, interpreted: allogeneic hematopoietic cell transplantation with graft depleted of TCRalphabeta T cells and CD19 B cells. The library was generated by PCR. Sequencing instrument: Illumina HiSeq 2500. Molecular barcoding was employed in the preparation of TCR libraries, with unique molecular identifiers being used to normalize TCRbeta repertoire quantification. The raw public reads went through TCRdb reprocessing: fastp at Q25, MiXCR clone calling, in-frame beta chains kept. CDR3 protein duplicates are merged, each entry listing the most common genes and DNA. Within this sample are over 400,000 distinct CDR3 sequences, with about 45% of them counted one time only. In total, the top ten clones hold approximately 25% of the sample.

The sample here was PBMCs, taken before TCRalphabeta/CD19-depleted stem cell transplant. Receptor source: a girl aged 2-9 years with aplastic anemia, due to receive a stem cell transplant.

The table lists this clonotype with a few counts. The rearrangement joins TRBV4-1 to TRBJ2-5, with D perhaps matching TRBD1 (5 bases). The CDR3 has 15 amino acids. Trimming pared 0 bases from V and 5 bases from J, leaving 13 bases between. CDR1 and CDR2 (germline): MGHRA, YSYEKL. The CDR3 sequence is CASSQDPAGYETQYF. The CDR3 DNA reads as TGCGCCAGCAGCCAAGATCCCGCAGGGTATGAGACCCAGTACTTC.

The chain combines TRBV30 with TRBJ2-1, with D maybe TRBD2 (5 bases). Germline-derived CDR1 and CDR2 are GTSNPN and SVGIG (reference sequence). The CDR3 extends over 12 amino acids. Trimming took off 5 bases at V and 8 bases at J, with 13 bases between the two ends. Here the CDR3 reads CAWGLGRDEQFF. The CDR3, as DNA: TGTGCCTGGGGGTTAGGGCGGGATGAGCAGTTCTTC. Full variable domain (missing parts from reference TRBV30 and TRBJ2-1): SQTIHQWPATLVQPVGSPLSLECTVEGTSNPNLYWYRQAAGRGLQLLFYSVGIGQISSEVPQNLSASRPQDRQFILSSKKLLLSDSGFYLCAWGLGRDEQFFGPGTRLTVL.

About this clonotype: A junction end diverges from the germline sequence, so it may reflect a read error. This chain joins TRBV7-9 and TRBJ2-5; maybe TRBD2 (5 bases). CDR3 size: 11 residues. Germline loops: CDR1 SEHNR, CDR2 FQNEAQ (reference sequence). CDR3 sequence: CSSSLAETQYF. Here the CDR3 DNA reads TGTTCCAGCAGCTTAGCGGAGACCCAGTACTTC.

The chain employs TRBV3-1 and TRBJ2-7, with 8 bases aligning to TRBD1. V shed 4 bases and J 6 bases; nucleotides not matched to a gene: 5. Looked up from germline, CDR1 is LGHDT and CDR2 is YNNKEL (reference sequence). The CDR3 loop spans 13 amino acids. For the CDR3, the DNA is TGTGCCAGCAGCCTGACAGGGGCCTCCGAGCAGTACTTC. This gives the protein CASSLTGASEQYF.

CDR3 coding DNA: TGCAGTGCTAGAGGGGGAGGGGACTCCTATAATTCACCCCTCCACTTT. Translated: CSARGGGDSYNSPLHF. The chain employs TRBV20-1 and TRBJ1-6; possibly TRBD1 for D (5 bases). The CDR3 totals 16 residues. Trimming shortened V by 1 base and J by 0 bases, and 10 bases separated the two germline ends. Germline CDR1 DFQATT, CDR2 SNEGSKA (reference sequence).

V usage is TRBV11-2 and J usage is TRBJ2-3; maybe TRBD2 (6 bases). The V gene's germline CDR1 is SGHAT and CDR2 FQNNGV. The CDR3 contains 16 residues. V was trimmed by 5 bases and J by 2 bases, leaving 17 bases between them. The CDR3 reads CASSGGDSPITDTQYF. In DNA form, the CDR3 reads TGTGCCAGCAGCGGAGGGGATTCCCCTATCACAGATACGCAGTATTTT.